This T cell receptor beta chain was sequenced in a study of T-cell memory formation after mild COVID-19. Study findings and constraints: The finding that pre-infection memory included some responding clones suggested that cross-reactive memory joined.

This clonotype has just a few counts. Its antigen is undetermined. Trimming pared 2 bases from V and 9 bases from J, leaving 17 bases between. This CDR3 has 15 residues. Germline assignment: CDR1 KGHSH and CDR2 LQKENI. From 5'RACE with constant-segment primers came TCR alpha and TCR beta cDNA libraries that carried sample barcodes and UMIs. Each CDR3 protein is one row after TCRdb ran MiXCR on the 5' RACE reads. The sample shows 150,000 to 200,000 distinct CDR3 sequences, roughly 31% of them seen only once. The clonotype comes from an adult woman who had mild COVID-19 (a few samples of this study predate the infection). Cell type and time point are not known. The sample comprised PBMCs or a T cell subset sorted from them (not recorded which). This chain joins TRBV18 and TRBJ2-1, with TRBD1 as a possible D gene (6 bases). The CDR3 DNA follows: TGTGCCAGCTCACCATCCCAGGGGCGGGCTAGTGAGCAGTTCTTC. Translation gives CASSPSQGRASEQFF.